Sequencing of this T cell receptor (beta chain) was carried out in a study of T-cell reconstitution after alpha-beta-depleted transplantation in children. This clonotype was detected ten times or more. Its antigen is undetermined. CDR3 length: 12 amino acids. V gave up 6 bases and J gave up 0 bases, with 2 bases separating them. Whole-study findings and limits: It was reported that alpha-beta T cells came from several hundred expanded graft clones (about two months after transplant).

TCRbeta library preparation incorporated unique molecular identifiers. TCRdb re-called the PCR reads with MiXCR, one entry per CDR3 protein. In the table there are around 250,000 distinct CDR3 sequences, 6.5% to 9% of which are singletons. This TCR was recovered from a male patient between 10 and 17 years old who had a stem cell transplant for acute lymphoblastic leukemia, so the T cells may come from the graft donor. This material consisted of PBMCs, mostly from graft donor cells, taken 180 days after TCRalphabeta/CD19-depleted stem cell transplant. The chain has TRBV12-3 or TRBV12-4 and TRBJ2-2; D is uncertain. The CDR3 is CASSSNTGELFF. The CDR3, as DNA: TGTGCCAGCAGCTCGAACACCGGGGAGCTGTTTTTT.